This TCR beta chain was identified during a study of T cell responses to AZD1222 COVID-19 vaccine. Study outcomes and limitations: With two AZD1222 doses given, Spike-specific TCR breadth and depth both rose. The donors showed a predominance of white British ancestry and of females, with possible underestimation of clonal diversity. None of the repertoires were sampled until the peak T cell response had passed.

Method: immunoSEQ multiplex PCR; TCRdb's copy keeps in-frame clones and lacks some. In the table there are tens of thousands of clones, roughly 80% of which are singletons. Turning to this clone: Its antigen is as yet unknown.

The receptor's source is an adult in good health. Source: peripheral blood, taken on day 0 of AZD1222 vaccination.

The CDR3 protein is CASSLRGGQETQYF. The CDR3 DNA is TGCGCCAGCAGCTTGCGAGGCGGGCAAGAGACCCAGTACTTC. The rearrangement links TRBV5-1 to TRBJ2-5; possibly TRBD2 for D (5 bases). V gave up 1 base and J gave up 2 bases, with 9 bases separating them. Germline lookup yields CDR1 SGHRS and CDR2 YFSETQ. The CDR3 covers 14 residues. The whole variable domain, filled in from reference TRBV5-1 and TRBJ2-5, reads KAGVTQTPRYLIKTRGQQVTLSCSPISGHRSVSWYQQTPGQGLQFLFEYFSETQRNKGNFPGRFSGRQFSNSRSEMNVSTLELGDSALYLCASSLRGGQETQYFGPGTRLLVL.